This T cell receptor (beta chain) derives from a study of T cells in Graves' hyperthyroidism and ophthalmopathy (dated 2019 in TCRdb). Study-wide context: To identify TCR V-J signatures that set the groups apart, the researchers used a discovery cohort of 100 patients, made up of approximately 43 with Graves' ophthalmopathy and around 58 with stable Graves' hyperthyroidism. Prospective prediction of ophthalmopathy was tested in an independent validation cohort of approximately 18 hyperthyroidism patients and some 17 patients who later progressed to ophthalmopathy. The 100 or so discovery patients were randomly split 7:3 into training and test sets. Thyroid tissue and blood T-cell repertoires from over 5 Graves' hyperthyroidism patients were also compared in the study. After sampling, hyperthyroidism patients received methimazole starting at 30 mg daily, and ophthalmopathy patients received high-dose intravenous methylprednisolone. The paper reports TCR Vbeta CDR3 sequencing of roughly 140 peripheral blood samples: some 44 ophthalmopathy, about 75 hyperthyroidism and 17 progressor patients. Study-wide conclusions, independent of this receptor: Ophthalmopathy was separated from stable hyperthyroidism by a 13 V-J signature model, with around 90% sensitivity and 81% to 82% specificity obtained in cross-validation and 80%/75% obtained in testing. Sample size was not statistically predetermined, and blinding of investigators to group allocation was not performed. In validation, the model predicted progression to ophthalmopathy a median of roughly six months before onset, with around 70% sensitivity and nearly 75% specificity. Most expanded thyroid clonotypes (frequency above 0.001) were also found in blood, which suggests that blood repertoires may mirror thyroid immune responses.

This clonotype was seen at least ten times. The target of this receptor is not known. Per-base quality was not reported, and no clone a single base away is much larger than it. Stable Graves' hyperthyroidism was defined as the absence of progression to ophthalmopathy over 18 months of follow-up. Hyperthyroidism patients were aged 18 to 65 years and newly diagnosed, with disease duration of less than 2 months. Exclusion was applied to patients with uncontrolled infections, other autoimmune diseases, pregnancy or lactation. Diagnoses were based on clinical symptoms, serum thyroxine and TRAb, thyroid ultrasound and orbital computed tomography. Total RNA was extracted with Trizol reagent, and quality was checked on an Agilent 2100 Bioanalyzer. Amplification of TCR beta CDR3 regions was carried out from RNA transcripts. A first-round RT-PCR of the TCR CDR3 used the HTBI primer set with the Qiagen OneStep RT-PCR kit. Libraries were constructed in a second round of multiplex PCR, after which size selection and purification were carried out. Paired-end sequencing of the libraries was performed with 100 bp reads on an Illumina HiSeq2000. In the original analysis: SOAPnuke was used to process the raw data, removing reads that contained adapters or uncalled bases, had a mean Phred below 15, or lacked an exact match to the constant primer or identifier. High-quality paired reads were merged using COPE v1.2.5, and each unique nucleotide sequence was defined as a clonotype. MiTCR v1.1 was used to align the clonotypes against IMGT TRBV, TRBD and TRBJ reference segments. Only V-J combinations with frequency above 0.0001, covering about 99% of repertoires, were analysed. The TCS score was defined as the ratio of F50 (clonal expansion) to E x V (chaos), calculated using BLOSUM62-based TCRdist between CDR3 peptides within each V-J. Welch's t-statistics and random forest reduced 500 to 550 V-J features to 10 to 15, which were used in a naive Bayes classifier (R e1071). Thyroid-blood repertoire similarity was quantified with the Morisita-Horn index. In-frame beta chains were kept once TCRdb had trimmed the public reads at Q25 with fastp and called clones with MiXCR. Each CDR3 protein appears once, grouped with its most common genes and DNA. The V and J calls come from TCRdb's annotation, not from the publication. The sample table shows 500,000 to 600,000 distinct CDR3 sequences, and approximately 44% are seen once. The ten largest clones add up to about 8% of the sample.

CDR1 and CDR2 are read off the germline V gene as SNHLY and FYNNEI. V and J are trimmed by 4 bases and 2 bases, and the gene matches miss 4 bases of the junction. The cysteine opens and the phenylalanine closes a CDR3 of 15 amino acids. Only the CDR3 part of the read is kept: 45 bases, read in frame from the first base. This clonotype was obtained from a young woman with Graves' hyperthyroidism. Input material: peripheral blood or thyroid tissue (not recorded which). Recombination connected TRBV2 to TRBJ2-5; 10 bases in between match TRBD2. The DNA is TGTGCCAGCAGTGCTGGACTAGCGGTTCAAGAGACCCAGTACTTC. Its protein product is CASSAGLAVQETQYF.